The sample holds one count of the clone carrying this T cell receptor (beta chain). The antigen is undetermined. This entry belongs to a study of radiotherapy plus CTLA-4 blockade in lung cancer. The wider study: Overall, 18% of patients showed an objective response, while about 31% attained disease control. Study-level findings and limits: Researchers report tumor-derived TCR clones expanding in blood after radiotherapy plus ipilimumab.

CDR3 length equals 18 residues. Trimming took 4 bases from V and 1 from J; bases not matched to a gene: 8. Germline V gives CDR1 SGDLS, CDR2 YYNGEE. Generated by immunoSEQ multiplex PCR, the TCRdb table keeps only in-frame clones and is missing some. The sample includes around 3,000 clones, roughly 84% of them seen just once. The clonotype originates from a human donor with non-small cell lung cancer that progressed on radiotherapy plus ipilimumab. The sequencing used tumor tissue, collected from a patient treated with radiotherapy plus ipilimumab. This chain joins TRBV9 and TRBJ2-3, with 14 bases that match TRBD2. This chain's CDR3 is CASSSQPGLAGGTDTQYF. In DNA form, the CDR3 reads TGTGCCAGCAGCTCCCAACCGGGACTAGCGGGGGGCACAGATACGCAGTATTTT. Drawing the rest from reference TRBV9 and TRBJ2-3, the complete variable domain is DSGVTQTPKHLITATGQRVTLRCSPRSGDLSVYWYQQSLDQGLQFLIQYYNGEERAKGNILERFSAQQFPDLHSELNLSSLELGDSALYFCASSSQPGLAGGTDTQYFGPGTRLTVL.